This T cell receptor (beta chain) originates from a study of cytomegalovirus exposure and HLA in healthy donors. At the level of the study: Of around 400 genotyped donors, more than 65% grouped in the Caucasian-associated ancestry cluster.

The PCR contained 60 Vbeta and 13 Jbeta primers. Using immunoSEQ multiplex PCR, the repertoire was profiled, and TCRdb retains in-frame clones only, with some absent. Recorded for this sample: about 58,000 clones. Study-wide results and caveats: Listed as cytomegalovirus-associated were around 160 TCR beta chains. Previously analyzed data showed that most TCR beta V segments were productive at a frequency of about 87% or about 30%.

V was cut by 5 bases and J by 4 bases, with 17 bases left in between. Germline-derived CDR1 and CDR2 are SGHNT and YENEEA. The CDR3 consists of 15 residues. Remarks on this clone: Antigen: not known.

The receptor was derived from a woman in her late teens or twenties in good health and CMV-seronegative. This chain connects TRBV11-3 to TRBJ2-5, with a possible D match to TRBD2 (5 bases). The sequenced material came from PBMCs. The CDR3 protein is CASSTRGPGGETQYF. CDR3 bases: TGTGCCAGCAGCACCCGTGGACCCGGAGGAGAGACCCAGTACTTC.